This is a list of T cell receptor beta chains from one sample in a study of response to subunit inactivated influenza vaccine. TCRdb itself ran the RT-PCR reads through MiXCR, one entry per CDR3 protein. Here the sample spans around 520,000 distinct CDR3 sequences, 12% being singletons. Sample: PBMCs from blood, taken on the day of vaccination. These receptors were taken from a man between 50 and 59 years old who received an inactivated influenza vaccine. The CDR3 runs from the conserved cysteine through the conserved F or W. The D gene is left open where the match is weak. Expanded clones get a size class; other rows say once, few or many, or leave the size out.

D gene,clone size,J gene,V gene,CDR3 DNA,CDR3 protein
.,.,TRBJ2-3,TRBV5-1,TGCGCCAGCAGCTTGGCGGACAGTGGCACAGATACGCAGTATTTT,CASSLADSGTDTQYF
.,few,TRBJ1-2,TRBV2,TGTGCCAGCACCCCTGGAGAGGGTGGTTATGGCTACACCTTC,CASTPGEGGYGYTF
.,.,TRBJ2-1,TRBV24-1,TGTGCCACCAGTGGGTGGGACTTGGGTGAGCAGTTCTTC,CATSGWDLGEQFF
.,.,TRBJ1-2,TRBV20-1,TGCAGTGCTAGATCGGGTCTACAGGGTCGGGGCTACACCTTC,CSARSGLQGRGYTF
TRBD2,few,TRBJ2-1,TRBV7-3,TGTGCCAGCAGCTCGACTAGCGGGGATTACAATGAGCAGTTCTTC,CASSSTSGDYNEQFF
.,.,TRBJ2-5,TRBV12-3/TRBV12-4,TGTGCCAGCAGTTTAGGGCAGGAACAAGAGACCCAGTACTTC,CASSLGQEQETQYF
.,few,TRBJ2-3,TRBV21-1,TGTGCCAGCAGCCCCCAGGATGGAGACAGGAGGGACACAGATACGCAGTATTTT,CASSPQDGDRRDTDTQYF
.,.,TRBJ1-5,TRBV7-8,TGTGCCAGCAGCTTACGTTCCCGGGGGAATCAGCCCCAGCATTTT,CASSLRSRGNQPQHF
.,once,TRBJ1-1,TRBV12-3/TRBV12-4,TGTGCCAGCATTTTCGGGCGTACTGAAGCTTTCTTT,CASIFGRTEAFF
.,many,TRBJ2-1,TRBV24-1,TGTGCCACCAGTTGGCCAGGGTACAATGAGCAGTTCTTC,CATSWPGYNEQFF
TRBD1,few,TRBJ1-4,TRBV12-3/TRBV12-4,TGTGCCAGCAGTTCCATACAGGACAGGGAGGGTGAAAAACTGTTTTTT,CASSSIQDREGEKLFF
TRBD1,.,TRBJ2-7,TRBV5-1,TGCGCCAGCAGCAAGGGACAGGGGGTAGACGAGCAGTACTTC,CASSKGQGVDEQYF
.,.,TRBJ1-1,TRBV29-1,TGCAGCGGTGCCCCCGGCTCTGGGACTGAAGCTTTCTTT,CSGAPGSGTEAFF
.,.,TRBJ1-2,TRBV5-1,TGCGCCAGCAGCTTTGAGCTCGGCAGTGGCTACACCTTC,CASSFELGSGYTF
TRBD1,few,TRBJ1-2,TRBV4-3,TGCGCCAGCAGCCAAGCCGCGACAGGGAAAAGGGATGGCTACACCTTC,CASSQAATGKRDGYTF
TRBD2,.,TRBJ2-5,TRBV12-3/TRBV12-4,TGTGCCAGCAGTCTGGGACTAGCGGGGGTACGGGAGACCCAGTACTTC,CASSLGLAGVRETQYF
.,few,TRBJ2-5,TRBV4-3,TGCGCCAGCAGCCAGGTGGTAGGGGAAGGAGAGACCCAGTACTTC,CASSQVVGEGETQYF
.,.,TRBJ2-5,TRBV6-5,TGTGCCAGCAGTTATTCCCCCACCCCAGAGACCCAGTACTTC,CASSYSPTPETQYF
.,.,TRBJ2-7,TRBV2,TGTGCCAGCAGTAGGGGGGGCCGGTACGAGCAGTACTTC,CASSRGGRYEQYF
TRBD1,.,TRBJ2-7,TRBV29-1,TGCAGCGTTGAGGGACAGGGGGACTACGAGCAGTACTTC,CSVEGQGDYEQYF
.,.,TRBJ1-1,TRBV5-4,TGTGCCAGCAGCTCGGAGGGGGGGATCGCTGAAGCTTTCTTT,CASSSEGGIAEAFF
TRBD2,.,TRBJ2-3,TRBV12-3/TRBV12-4,TGTGCCAGCCGACTAGCGGGAGGGATAGATACGCAGTATTTT,CASRLAGGIDTQYF
.,many,TRBJ2-1,TRBV12-3/TRBV12-4,TGTGCCAGCAGTTTTAGGCAGGGAATTAGAAATGAGCAGTTCTTC,CASSFRQGIRNEQFF
.,many,TRBJ2-1,TRBV5-1,TGCGCCAGCAGCTTAGTCAGCTCCTACAATGAGCAGTTCTTC,CASSLVSSYNEQFF
TRBD2,.,TRBJ2-2,TRBV5-4,TGTGCCAGCAGCTCGTTGAGCGGGAGTAAGACCGGGGAGCTGTTTTTT,CASSSLSGSKTGELFF
TRBD2,few,TRBJ2-1,TRBV14,TGTGCCAGCAGCCAAGACCGAACTAGCGGGGGGTTCTTC,CASSQDRTSGGFF
.,few,TRBJ2-3,TRBV20-1,TGCAGCGTCCGCAGGGGTAGCGTAGATACGCAGTATTTT,CSVRRGSVDTQYF
.,few,TRBJ2-6,TRBV18,TGTGCCAGCTCACCAGGGTTCCCCTCTGGGGCCAACGTCCTGACTTTC,CASSPGFPSGANVLTF
TRBD2,few,TRBJ2-7,TRBV20-1,TGCAGTGCGAGCGGGACTAGCGGGTTTGTTGGCGAGCAGTACTTC,CSASGTSGFVGEQYF
.,.,TRBJ2-5,TRBV7-3,TGTGCCAGCAGCCCAAACCCCCGGGGTCAGAAAGAGACCCAGTACTTC,CASSPNPRGQKETQYF
.,many,TRBJ2-1,TRBV7-2,TGTGCCAGCAGCTTAGCTCGGGTGAACAATGAGCAGTTCTTC,CASSLARVNNEQFF
TRBD1,.,TRBJ2-7,TRBV12-3/TRBV12-4,TGTGCCAGCAGTCCACGGCCGGGACAGGGGTTCTACGAGCAGTACTTC,CASSPRPGQGFYEQYF
.,.,TRBJ1-2,TRBV28,TGTGCCAGCAGTTTACCCAGGGTTGGCTACACCTTC,CASSLPRVGYTF
.,many,TRBJ2-2,TRBV6-1,TGTGCCAGCAGGACAAGAGGGAGTGACACCGGGGAGCTGTTTTTT,CASRTRGSDTGELFF
.,many,TRBJ2-5,TRBV3-1,TGTGCCAGCAGCCAAGACCTCCTCAGGGATTGGGAGACCCAGTACTTC,CASSQDLLRDWETQYF
.,few,TRBJ2-4,TRBV5-1,TGCGCCAGCAGCCCCGTTTGGACGGGGGCGGCCAAAAACATTCAGTACTTC,CASSPVWTGAAKNIQYF
.,few,TRBJ1-1,TRBV4-2,TGTGCCAGCAGCCAAGTAGGCGCCATCGACAGGAGAGAGTGGGGCACTGAAGCTTTCTTT,CASSQVGAIDRREWGTEAFF
TRBD1,few,TRBJ1-6,TRBV20-1,TGCAGTGCCAAGACAGGGGCCAATTCACCCCTCCACTTT,CSAKTGANSPLHF
.,.,TRBJ2-2,TRBV5-6,TGTGCCAGCAGCTCTGTCTTAACCGGGGAGCTGTTTTTT,CASSSVLTGELFF
TRBD2,few,TRBJ2-5,TRBV11-2,TGTGCCAGCAGCTTAGGTCAACTAGCGGGGATAGAGACCCAGTACTTC,CASSLGQLAGIETQYF
.,.,TRBJ1-6,TRBV12-3/TRBV12-4,TGTGCCAGCAGTTTAGCAGGACAGTCCTATAATTCACCCCTCCACTTT,CASSLAGQSYNSPLHF
.,.,TRBJ1-1,TRBV20-1,TGCAGTGCTCCTGGACGAAGGGTCGGGAACACTGAAGCTTTCTTT,CSAPGRRVGNTEAFF
TRBD1,.,TRBJ1-2,TRBV5-1,TGCGCCAGCACCCAGGGACAGAACTATGGCTACACCTTC,CASTQGQNYGYTF
TRBD1,.,TRBJ1-2,TRBV4-3,TGCGCCAGCAGCCCGGGACAGGGTCCTGGCTATGGCTACACCTTC,CASSPGQGPGYGYTF
TRBD1,few,TRBJ2-5,TRBV29-1,TGCAGCGTTCAGGAGAGGTTAGGGGGCGTGCGACGTGAGACCCAGTACTTC,CSVQERLGGVRRETQYF
.,many,TRBJ1-3,TRBV20-1,TGCAGTGCTAGTGGCTTCGGGGGCTCAGGAAACACCATATATTTT,CSASGFGGSGNTIYF
.,few,TRBJ2-1,TRBV12-3/TRBV12-4,TGTGCCAGCAGTTCCTATTTGGAGCAGTTCTTC,CASSSYLEQFF
.,many,TRBJ2-2,TRBV28,TGTGCCAGCAGTTTAGGGACAATCACCGGGGAGCTGTTTTTT,CASSLGTITGELFF
.,few,TRBJ1-6,TRBV21-1,TGTGCCAGCAGCTCGGAGACAGAGACCGAGAATTCACCCCTCCACTTT,CASSSETETENSPLHF
.,.,TRBJ2-2,TRBV10-3,TGTGCCATCAGTGAGGGGGCCCGGACCGGGGAGCTGTTTTTT,CAISEGARTGELFF